This T cell receptor beta chain was recorded in a study of blood T cell repertoires in COVID-19. This clone showed up just once. V was trimmed by 8 bases and J by 8 bases, leaving 15 bases between them. The CDR3 length is 12 residues. Libraries were prepared by immunoSEQ multiplex PCR; TCRdb keeps only in-frame clonotypes and omits some of them. The sample has approximately 150,000 clones, about 83% seen once. This sequence joins TRBV12-3 or TRBV12-4 and TRBJ1-1, with D uncertain. Material: PBMCs or T cells enriched from blood (not recorded which). This receptor was taken from a woman in her forties or fifties with acute COVID-19. The CDR3 nucleotides are TGTGCCAGCGGTTGGTGGGCCTCGGAAGCTTTCTTT. Its translation is CASGWWASEAFF.